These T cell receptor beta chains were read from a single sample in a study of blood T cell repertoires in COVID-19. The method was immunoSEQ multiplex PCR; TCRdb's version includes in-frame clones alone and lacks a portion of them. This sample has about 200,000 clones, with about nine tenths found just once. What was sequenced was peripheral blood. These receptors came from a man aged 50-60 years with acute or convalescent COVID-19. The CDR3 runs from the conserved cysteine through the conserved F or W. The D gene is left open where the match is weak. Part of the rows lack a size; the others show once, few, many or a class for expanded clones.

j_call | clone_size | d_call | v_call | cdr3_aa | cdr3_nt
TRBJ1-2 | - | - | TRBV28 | CASSFPVRGGYTF | TGTGCCAGCAGTTTTCCTGTTCGGGGTGGCTACACCTTC
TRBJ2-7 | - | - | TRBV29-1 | CSVAQGFYEQYF | TGCAGCGTCGCGCAGGGGTTCTACGAGCAGTACTTC
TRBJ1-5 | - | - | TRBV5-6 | CASSLGGGQPQHF | TGTGCCAGCAGCTTGGGAGGGGGACAGCCCCAGCATTTT
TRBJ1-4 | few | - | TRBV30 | CAWSFARGEKLFF | TGTGCCTGGAGTTTCGCCCGGGGTGAAAAACTGTTTTTT
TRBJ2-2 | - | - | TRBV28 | CASSPPGHSVTGELFF | TGTGCCAGCAGTCCACCGGGACATTCGGTCACCGGGGAGCTGTTTTTT
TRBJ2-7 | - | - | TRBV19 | CASSIDRGTYEQYF | TGTGCCAGTAGTATAGACAGGGGAACCTACGAGCAGTACTTC
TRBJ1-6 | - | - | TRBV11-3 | CASSLRPPHSPLHF | TGTGCCAGCAGCTTGCGGCCTCCTCATTCACCCCTCCACTTT
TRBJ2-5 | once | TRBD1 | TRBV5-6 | CASSRTGVGETQYF | TGTGCCAGCAGCCGAACAGGGGTGGGGGAGACCCAGTACTTC
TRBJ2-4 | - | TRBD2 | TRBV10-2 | CASGLAGSTPAKNIQYF | TGCGCCAGCGGACTAGCGGGCAGTACTCCTGCCAAAAACATTCAGTACTTC
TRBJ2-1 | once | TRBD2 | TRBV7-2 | CASSLAPASGGHGEQFF | TGTGCCAGCAGCTTAGCGCCGGCTAGCGGGGGCCACGGTGAGCAGTTCTTC
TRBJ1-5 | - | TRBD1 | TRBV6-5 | CASRTGGKQPQHF | TGTGCCAGCAGAACAGGGGGCAAACAGCCCCAGCATTTT
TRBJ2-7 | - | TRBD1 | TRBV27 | CASRRQGRHEQYF | TGTGCCAGCAGGCGACAGGGGAGGCACGAGCAGTACTTC
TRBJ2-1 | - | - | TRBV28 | CASSIHREGEQFF | TGTGCCAGCAGCATCCACAGGGAGGGTGAGCAGTTCTTC
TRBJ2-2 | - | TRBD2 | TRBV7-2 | CASIPVRGGPGELFF | TGTGCCAGCATCCCCGTGCGGGGGGGGCCCGGGGAGCTGTTTTTT
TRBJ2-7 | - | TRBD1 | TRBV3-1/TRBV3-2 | CASSPHPSPGQGAPSVYEQYF | TGTGCCAGCAGCCCCCATCCCTCTCCGGGACAGGGGGCCCCAAGTGTCTACGAGCAGTACTTC
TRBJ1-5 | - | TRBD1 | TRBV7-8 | CASSPSQGGTYSNQPQHF | TGTGCCAGCAGCCCCTCCCAGGGGGGCACTTATAGCAATCAGCCCCAGCATTTT
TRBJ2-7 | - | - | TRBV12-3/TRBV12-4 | CASTGHYEQYF | TGTGCCAGCACAGGACACTACGAGCAGTACTTC
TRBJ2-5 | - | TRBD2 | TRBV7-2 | CASSLGLAEETQYF | TGTGCCAGCAGCTTGGGACTAGCGGAAGAGACCCAGTACTTC
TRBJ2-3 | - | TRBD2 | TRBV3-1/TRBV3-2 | CASILAGGMDTQYF | TGTGCCAGCATACTAGCGGGGGGCATGGATACGCAGTATTTT
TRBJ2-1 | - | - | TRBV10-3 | CAISEQGRNEQFF | TGTGCCATCAGTGAGCAGGGTCGGAATGAGCAGTTCTTC
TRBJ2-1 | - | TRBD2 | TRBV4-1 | CASSQEAGGAINEQFF | TGCGCCAGCAGCCAAGAAGCGGGGGGCGCAATTAATGAGCAGTTCTTC
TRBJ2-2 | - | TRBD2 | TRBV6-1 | CASSARTSGRAGAGELFF | TGTGCCAGCAGTGCCAGGACTAGCGGGAGGGCCGGGGCCGGGGAGCTGTTTTTT
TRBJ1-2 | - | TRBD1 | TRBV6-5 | CASSRTGERGYTF | TGTGCCAGCAGTCGGACAGGGGAGAGGGGCTACACCTTC
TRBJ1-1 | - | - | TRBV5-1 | CASSLAGLDSVNTEAFF | TGCGCCAGCAGCTTGGCCGGTCTGGACTCTGTAAACACTGAAGCTTTCTTT
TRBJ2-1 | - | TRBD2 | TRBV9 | CASSVGLAGGPYNEQFF | TGTGCCAGCAGCGTAGGTTTAGCGGGGGGGCCCTACAATGAGCAGTTCTTC
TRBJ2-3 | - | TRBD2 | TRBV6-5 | CATHSGTTDTQYF | TGTGCCACCCATAGCGGGACGACAGATACGCAGTATTTT
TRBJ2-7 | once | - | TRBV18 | CASSPPGGRQRPSYEQYF | TGTGCCAGCTCACCTCCCGGGGGTAGACAGAGACCCTCCTACGAGCAGTACTTC
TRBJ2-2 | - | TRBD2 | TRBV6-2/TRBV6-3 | CASSYSPSGGNGELFF | TGTGCCAGCAGTTACTCGCCTAGCGGGGGAAACGGGGAGCTGTTTTTT
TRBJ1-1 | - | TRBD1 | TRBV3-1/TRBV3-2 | CASSQGQGMNTEAFF | TGTGCCAGCAGCCAGGGACAGGGGATGAACACTGAAGCTTTCTTT
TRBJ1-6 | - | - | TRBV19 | CASAISSYNSPLHF | TGCGCCAGTGCGATCTCCTCCTATAATTCACCCCTCCACTTT
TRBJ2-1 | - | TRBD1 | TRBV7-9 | CASSRGTGAYNEQFF | TGTGCCAGCAGCAGAGGGACAGGGGCGTACAATGAGCAGTTCTTC
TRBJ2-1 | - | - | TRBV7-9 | CASSSTGVHGDEQFF | TGTGCCAGCAGTTCTACCGGGGTCCACGGCGATGAGCAGTTCTTC
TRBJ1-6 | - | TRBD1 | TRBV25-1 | CASSEGTGSSPLHF | TGTGCCAGCAGTGAGGGGACAGGGAGTTCACCCCTCCACTTT
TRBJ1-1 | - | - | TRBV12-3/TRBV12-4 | CASSLRGNTEAFF | TGTGCCAGCAGTTTAAGGGGGAACACTGAAGCTTTCTTT
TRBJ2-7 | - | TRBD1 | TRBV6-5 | CASSRRQGFDEQYF | TGTGCCAGCAGTCGCCGACAGGGGTTCGACGAGCAGTACTTC
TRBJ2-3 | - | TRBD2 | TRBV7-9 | CASSLLVHPSGGTDTQYF | TGTGCCAGCAGCTTACTAGTGCACCCTAGCGGGGGCACAGATACGCAGTATTTT
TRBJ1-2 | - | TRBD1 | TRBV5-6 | CASSLWDRFNYGYTF | TGTGCCAGCAGCTTATGGGACAGATTTAACTATGGCTACACCTTC
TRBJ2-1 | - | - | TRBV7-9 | CASSSASSGWYNEQFF | TGTGCCAGCAGCTCCGCCTCCTCGGGGTGGTACAATGAGCAGTTCTTC
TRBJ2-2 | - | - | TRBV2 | CASSESRAANTGELFF | TGTGCCAGCAGTGAATCGAGGGCTGCGAACACCGGGGAGCTGTTTTTT
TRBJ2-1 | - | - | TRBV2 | CASRGTREVHNEQFF | TGTGCCAGCAGGGGAACTAGAGAGGTTCATAATGAGCAGTTCTTC
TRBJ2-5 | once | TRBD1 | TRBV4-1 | CASSHDDRVGETQYF | TGCGCCAGCAGCCATGATGACAGGGTCGGGGAGACCCAGTACTTC